This T cell receptor (beta chain) was retrieved from a study of human T cells and chemical hapten exposure. Study context: Upper-back patches of 0.01% DPC were read at 6 days.

The CDR3 has 13 residues. CDR1 and CDR2 (germline): SGHRS, YFSETQ. Trimming left V 4 bases short and J 5 bases short, with 12 bases between. This clonotype was observed a few times. Described time point: pre-sensitization, week 0. Treatment noted: therapeutic diphenylcyclopropenone sensitization with weekly scalp DPC. TCRdb re-called the RACE reads through MiXCR, storing one row per CDR3 protein. This table has around 62,000 distinct CDR3 sequences, about 7% appearing once. This clonotype originated in a woman between 25 and 40 years old with alopecia areata. Some clones in this sample may be carry-over from other donors' samples. The sequenced sample was whole blood, obtained in connection with sensitization to the hapten diphenylcyclopropenone (DPC). This rearrangement joins TRBV5-1 to TRBJ1-1; D uncertain. CDR3 residues: CASSGLYMTEAFF. The CDR3 DNA sequence: TGCGCCAGCAGCGGACTTTACATGACTGAAGCTTTCTTT.